This T cell receptor beta chain was sequenced for a study of T cells in Graves' hyperthyroidism and ophthalmopathy. Study conclusions and caveats: The model anticipated ophthalmopathy a median approximately 6.7 months pre-onset.

The source material, RNA transcripts, was used to amplify TCR beta CDR3 regions. Primed by the HTBI set, a first-round RT-PCR was run on the TCR CDR3. TCRdb analysed the multiplex PCR reads with MiXCR anew, one entry per CDR3 protein. The sample carries approximately 360,000 distinct CDR3 sequences, 20% to 30% recorded once. This clonotype has a handful of counts. The antigen is unknown. CDR1 and CDR2 (germline): SNHLY, FYNNEI. The V end was cut by 2 bases, the J end by 5 bases, with 12 bases between. This CDR3 is built from 14 residues. Source material: blood. This receptor was obtained from a man aged 45-65 years with Graves' hyperthyroidism. V gene TRBV2 combines with J gene TRBJ1-2, with D possibly being TRBD1 (6 bases). CDR3 sequence: CASSESGEGYGYTF. The DNA of the CDR3 is TGTGCCAGCAGTGAATCAGGGGAGGGGTATGGCTACACCTTC.